The clone carrying this T cell receptor beta chain came up once. This sample is drawn from a study of blood T cell repertoires in COVID-19. Study-level background: Acute-phase and convalescent COVID-19 samples originated in the United States, Italy and Spain. From T cells, B-cell-depleted T cells, or PBMCs came the material, which was cDNA or gDNA.

Germline CDR1 GTSNPN, CDR2 SVGIG (reference sequence). The CDR3 totals 13 residues. Trimming at V came to 0 bases and at J to 6 bases, leaving 0 bases not matched to a gene. Per the authors' pipeline: Estimation of nucleated cell counts relied on the amplification of reference gene primers. Profiled with immunoSEQ multiplex PCR; TCRdb holds only in-frame clones, not every one. The V and J calls and the clone size are those of that table, but D and trimming were determined from the DNA. The sample includes more than 40,000 clones, 86% of them seen just once. This receptor was taken from a man in his sixties with active or convalescent COVID-19. Sequences were obtained from peripheral blood. The chain uses TRBV30 and TRBJ1-5; TRBD1 agrees at 9 bases. The CDR3 loop reads CAWSVQGAQPQHF. CDR3 coding DNA: TGTGCCTGGAGTGTACAGGGGGCTCAGCCCCAGCATTTT.